This T cell receptor (beta chain) was sequenced in a study of control samples from healthy donors and cancer patients. The CDR3 length is 15 residues. Germline loops: CDR1 LNHNV, CDR2 YYDKDF (reference sequence). Trimming at V came to 5 bases and at J to 9 bases, leaving 10 bases not matched to a gene. Profiling relied on immunoSEQ multiplex PCR, and the TCRdb table lists in-frame clones only, not all of them. The sample includes around 110,000 clones, over 75% of them seen just once. The clonotype originates from a woman between 50 and 59 years old with colorectal cancer. The chain combines TRBV15 with TRBJ2-1; 10 bases agree with TRBD2. Sequencing input: PBMCs. CDR3 DNA sequence: TGTGCCACCAGCGGCCGGGCTAGCGGGAGCCCTGAGCAGTTCTTC. Its protein is CATSGRASGSPEQFF.